The sequence of this T cell receptor beta chain was determined in a study of cytomegalovirus exposure and HLA in healthy donors. Background on the study: Falling in the Caucasian-associated ancestry cluster were 81% of approximately 400 genotyped donors.

The V gene end was trimmed by 4 bases and the J gene end by 2 bases; junction bases not matched to a gene: 2. CDR1 and CDR2 (germline): SGHTA, FQGTGA. The CDR3 is made up of 14 amino acids. PCR was performed using 60 Vbeta and 13 Jbeta primers. The repertoire was sequenced with immunoSEQ multiplex PCR; TCRdb's copy has only in-frame clones and lacks some. The table shows about 100,000 clones, with about 70% occurring only once. Input material: PBMCs. The rearrangement joins TRBV7-3 to TRBJ2-3, with 8 bases lining up with TRBD2. This sequence was found in a woman between 18 and 30 years old in good health and CMV-seropositive. The CDR3 DNA sequence: TGTGCCAGCAGCTCCGGACTAGCCACAGATACGCAGTATTTT. Its protein is CASSSGLATDTQYF. The complete variable domain, with remaining parts taken from reference TRBV7-3 and TRBJ2-3, reads GAGVSQTPSNKVTEKGKYVELRCDPISGHTALYWYRQSLGQGPEFLIYFQGTGAADDSGLPNDRFFAVRPEGSVSTLKIQRTERGDSAVYLCASSSGLATDTQYFGPGTRLTVL.